The 8 T cell receptor beta chains below all came from one sample that was sequenced in a study of shared clonotypes between healthy human individuals. CD45RO-negative cells were positively selected for CCR7, leaving out terminally differentiated effector memory CD45RA+ cells. The table came from immunoSEQ multiplex PCR; TCRdb's copy has only in-frame clones and leaves some out. The data contain 550,000 to 750,000 clones, about 92% of them singletons. Sequences were obtained from naive CD8+ T cells sorted from blood. These receptors all stem from a man between 25 and 39 years old in good health.

CDR3 coding DNA: TGCGCCAGCAGCCAAGATCACGGACAGCTTGTCAAAAACATTCAGTACTTC. It yields the protein CASSQDHGQLVKNIQYF. The chain links TRBV4-1 to TRBJ2-4; D possibly corresponds to TRBD1 (6 bases). Between the trimmed V and J ends, which lost 0 bases and 3 bases, there was a span of 15 bases. Germline V gene sequence: CDR1 MGHRA, CDR2 YSYEKL. This CDR3 is 17 amino acids long.

This chain connects TRBV27 to TRBJ2-7; D is possibly TRBD2 (5 bases). Germline CDR1 MNHEY, CDR2 SMNVEV (reference sequence). The CDR3 length is 15 residues. V was trimmed by 4 bases and J by 2 bases, leaving 15 bases between them. This chain's CDR3 is CASSSLSEGAYEQYF. DNA of the CDR3: TGTGCCAGCAGTTCCCTATCTGAGGGTGCCTACGAGCAGTACTTC.

This chain joins TRBV11-2 and TRBJ2-5, with TRBD1 identical over 8 bases. J was trimmed by 1 base and V by 2 bases; bases with no gene match: 9. This CDR3 comprises 17 residues. Germline V gives CDR1 SGHAT, CDR2 FQNNGV. The CDR3 DNA reads as TGTGCCAGCAGCTTACCGGAGGAAGGGACAGGCCAAGAGACCCAGTACTTC. The encoded protein is CASSLPEEGTGQETQYF.

This sequence joins TRBV5-1 and TRBJ1-1; 10 bases map to TRBD1. J was trimmed by 0 bases and V by 2 bases; bases with no gene match: 7. The CDR3 extends over 17 amino acids. CDR1 is SGHRS and CDR2 is YFSETQ in the germline V gene. CDR3 sequence: CASSLGQGGFLNTEAFF. The DNA of the CDR3 is TGCGCCAGCAGCTTAGGACAGGGGGGATTTCTGAACACTGAAGCTTTCTTT.

The chain is built from TRBV11-1 and TRBJ2-7; no reliable D call. The CDR3 totals 16 residues. Germline lookup yields CDR1 SGHAT and CDR2 FQDESV (reference sequence). Trimming removed 8 bases from V and 3 bases from J, with 23 bases in between. In DNA, the CDR3 is TGTGCCAGCTCCCCCCCTCCCAGGACCGGTCACTACGAGCAGTACTTC. Translated, it gives CASSPPPRTGHYEQYF. The full variable domain, in which reference TRBV11-1 and TRBJ2-7 provide the parts outside the CDR3, is EAEVAQSPRYKITEKSQAVAFWCDPISGHATLYWYRQILGQGPELLVQFQDESVVDDSQLPKDRFSAERLKGVDSTLKIQPAELGDSAMYLCASSPPPRTGHYEQYFGPGTRLTVT.

The chain combines TRBV23-1 with TRBJ2-3, with TRBD2 as a possible D gene (6 bases). TRBV23-1 is filed as an ORF, its function uncertain. The CDR3 consists of 16 residues. V lost 6 bases, J lost 1 base, and 17 bases lay in between. The CDR3 DNA reads as TGCGCCAGCAGCCTCCTGGGGGAGCGGGGCACAGATACGCAGTATTTT. This translates into CASSLLGERGTDTQYF.

The chain recombines TRBV11-2 with TRBJ2-5; no reliable D call. Germline assignment: CDR1 SGHAT and CDR2 FQNNGV. This CDR3 is 14 amino acids long. The ends were cut back, 4 bases at V and 3 bases at J, with 12 bases in the middle. Written as DNA, the CDR3 is TGTGCCAGCAGCTCTCAAGGGTACGAAGAGACCCAGTACTTC. Protein product: CASSSQGYEETQYF.

This chain links TRBV7-8 with TRBJ2-2; D is undetermined. The V and J ends lost 5 bases and 1 base respectively, with 8 bases between them. Germline CDR1 and CDR2: SGHVS and FQNEAQ. The CDR3 spans 14 residues. CDR3 protein: CASSPSGNTGELFF. Here the CDR3 DNA reads TGTGCCAGCAGCCCCTCGGGGAACACCGGGGAGCTGTTTTTT.